These 3 T cell receptor beta chains were all obtained from the same sample, sequenced in a study of cytomegalovirus exposure and HLA in healthy donors. Profiling relied on immunoSEQ multiplex PCR, and the TCRdb table lists in-frame clones only, not all of them. The sample lists more than 110,000 clones; about nine tenths were seen once. The sample taken for sequencing was PBMCs. These receptors came from a man younger than 30 in good health and CMV-seronegative.

The chain uses TRBV11-3 and TRBJ2-2; 8 bases are a match to TRBD1. The ends lost 5 bases at V and 9 bases at J; junction bases unmatched: 5. Germline assignment: CDR1 SGHNT and CDR2 YENEEA. CDR3 length: 13 amino acids. The CDR3 protein is CASSVGQGRELFF. The CDR3, as DNA: TGTGCCAGCAGCGTCGGACAGGGCCGGGAGCTGTTTTTT.

The J gene is TRBJ2-3, the V gene TRBV2; 8 nucleotides match TRBD2. Per germline, CDR1 SNHLY and CDR2 FYNNEI. The CDR3 is made up of 16 amino acids. Germline trimming cut 6 bases from V and 0 bases from J; bases unmatched to any gene: 8. DNA for the CDR3: TGTGCCAGCAGGGGGGGGACTAGGCCTAGCACAGATACGCAGTATTTT. Translated, it gives CASRGGTRPSTDTQYF.

V gene TRBV4-3 combines with J gene TRBJ2-1, with D possibly matching TRBD2 (6 bases). This CDR3 spans 15 amino acids. In germline, CDR1 is LGHNA, CDR2 YSLEER. Trimming stripped 1 base from V and 2 bases from J, with 9 bases between. The chain's CDR3 is CASSQVGGAYNEQFF. The CDR3 coding sequence is TGCGCCAGCAGCCAAGTGGGGGGTGCCTACAATGAGCAGTTCTTC.